The 14 T cell receptor beta chains below all came from one sample that was sequenced in a study of blood T cell repertoires in COVID-19. TCRdb's table, derived via immunoSEQ multiplex PCR, lists solely in-frame clones and lacks some. The data show a few hundred thousand clones, about 83% seen once. The sequenced sample consisted of peripheral blood. These receptors were taken from a man in his sixties who had recovered from COVID-19.

The CDR3 DNA reads as TGTGCCTGGACAGGGGTGAGCACTGAAGCTTTCTTT. Amino acids: CAWTGVSTEAFF. V gene TRBV30 combines with J gene TRBJ1-1; TRBD1 might be the D (6 bases). V lost 4 bases to trimming and J lost 4 bases, with 10 bases between them. The germline V gene has CDR1 GTSNPN and CDR2 SVGIG (reference sequence). This CDR3 is built from 12 residues.

CDR3 protein: CASSGRGSGRGPLPNEQFF. The CDR3 nucleotides read TGCGCCAGCAGTGGACGCGGTAGCGGGAGGGGTCCGCTCCCCAATGAGCAGTTCTTC. The chain joins TRBV10-2 to TRBJ2-1; 11 nucleotides match TRBD2. This CDR3 contains 19 residues. V was pared by 4 bases and J by 6 bases, with 17 bases of the junction left unmatched. Germline loops: CDR1 WSHSY, CDR2 SAAADI.

This clone was observed a few times. This same CDR3 is encoded by further DNA sequences in the sample. CDR3 coding DNA: TGTGCCAGCTCACCCAGGAGCGGAGACTATGGCTACACCTTC. Amino acid sequence: CASSPRSGDYGYTF. V gene TRBV18 combines with J gene TRBJ1-2; D remains ambiguous. Germline V gene sequence: CDR1 KGHSH, CDR2 LQKENI. This CDR3 has 14 amino acids. Trimming took off 3 bases at V and 3 bases at J, with 11 bases between the two ends.

The chain joins TRBV7-2 to TRBJ2-1; possible D gene TRBD2, 7 bases. The CDR3 covers 16 residues. The germline gives CDR1 SGHTA, CDR2 FQGNSA. V lost 5 bases and J 8 bases, leaving 22 bases between the germline ends. CDR3 nucleotides: TGTGCCAGCAGCCTGCGTTGGTCGGGGGGCCCCCATGAGCAGTTCTTC. Translated: CASSLRWSGGPHEQFF.

The J gene is TRBJ2-5, the V gene TRBV19; 14 nucleotides align to TRBD2. This CDR3 contains 16 residues. CDR1 is LNHDA and CDR2 is SQIVND in the germline V gene (reference sequence). V shed 5 bases and J 4 bases; nucleotides not matched to a gene: 6. The CDR3 sequence: CASSEGTSGRGETQYF. The CDR3 DNA reads TGTGCCAGTAGTGAGGGGACTAGCGGGAGAGGAGAGACCCAGTACTTC.

The chain has TRBV19 and TRBJ2-2, with D hard to call. Trimming stripped 5 bases from V and 3 bases from J, with 16 bases between. This CDR3 comprises 16 residues. Germline CDR1 LNHDA, CDR2 SQIVND (reference sequence). CDR3 sequence (DNA): TGTGCCAGTAGTCTCCTCTCAGATGGAGACACCGGGGAGCTGTTTTTT. Amino acids: CASSLLSDGDTGELFF.

This rearrangement joins TRBV7-6 to TRBJ2-1; 7 positions agree with TRBD2. CDR1 is SGHVS and CDR2 is FNYEAQ in the germline V gene. Losses at the gene ends were 3 bases for V and 2 bases for J; bases not matched to a gene: 1. CDR3 size: 14 residues. The CDR3 spells CASSFAGAYNEQFF. CDR3 DNA sequence: TGTGCCAGCAGCTTTGCGGGAGCCTACAATGAGCAGTTCTTC.

V gene TRBV30 combines with J gene TRBJ1-2, with D unclear. Trimming left V 1 base short and J 0 bases short, with 9 bases between. The CDR3 contains 14 residues. Germline values: CDR1 GTSNPN, CDR2 SVGIG (reference sequence). The CDR3 coding sequence is TGTGCCTGGAGTGAGTCGGGGACTAACTATGGCTACACCTTC. Its translation is CAWSESGTNYGYTF.

V and J are TRBV24-1 and TRBJ2-1; a weak D match, TRBD1 (6 bases). The CDR3 totals 16 residues. Germline-derived CDR1 and CDR2 are KGHDR and SFDVKD. Trimming removed 2 bases from V and 1 base from J, with 11 bases in between. The CDR3 DNA reads TGTGCCACCAGTGATTCAGGGGCAAGGTCCTACAATGAGCAGTTCTTC. Translating it yields CATSDSGARSYNEQFF.

J is TRBJ2-1 and V is TRBV7-3; TRBD1 might be the D (6 bases). Trimming stripped 6 bases from V and 3 bases from J, with 15 bases between. CDR1 SGHTA and CDR2 FQGTGA come from the germline V gene. The CDR3 length is 15 residues. CDR3 loop: CASRPYRDDYNEQFF. The CDR3 DNA reads as TGTGCCAGCAGGCCTTACAGGGATGACTACAATGAGCAGTTCTTC. Variable domain in full (rest from reference TRBV7-3 and TRBJ2-1): GAGVSQTPSNKVTEKGKYVELRCDPISGHTALYWYRQSLGQGPEFLIYFQGTGAADDSGLPNDRFFAVRPEGSVSTLKIQRTERGDSAVYLCASRPYRDDYNEQFFGPGTRLTVL.

The V and J genes are TRBV5-4 and TRBJ2-5, with TRBD2 matching over 7 bases. V lost 0 bases and J lost 8; bases outside the gene matches: 4. Looked up from germline, CDR1 is SGHNT and CDR2 is YYREEE (reference sequence). This CDR3 is 13 amino acids long. CDR3 nucleotide sequence: TGTGCCAGCAGCTTGGTGCTAGCGGCAACCCAGTACTTC. Amino acids: CASSLVLAATQYF.

The chain is built from TRBV6-5 and TRBJ2-7; D unresolved. Germline V gene data show CDR1 as MNHEY and CDR2 as SVGAGI. This CDR3 comprises 13 residues. Trimming shortened V by 0 bases and J by 4 bases, and 7 bases separated the two germline ends. The CDR3 coding sequence is TGTGCCAGCAGTTACTCGATCGGGTACGAGCAGTACTTC. This gives the protein CASSYSIGYEQYF.

J is TRBJ2-7 and V is TRBV5-1; the match to TRBD1 covers 9 bases. Germline-derived CDR1 and CDR2 are SGHRS and YFSETQ. The junction had 2 bases not matched to a gene; V was cut back by 2 bases and J by 2 bases. The CDR3 length is 14 residues. CDR3 in DNA: TGCGCCAGCAGCTTCGGGACAGGGCCCTACGAGCAGTACTTC. Its translation: CASSFGTGPYEQYF.

This sequence joins TRBV5-4 and TRBJ2-1; 11 positions match TRBD2. This CDR3 region has 16 residues. The V gene end was trimmed by 0 bases and the J gene end by 9 bases; junction bases not matched to a gene: 8. Germline CDR1 is SGHNT and CDR2 is YYREEE (reference sequence). CDR3 in amino acids: CASSLAPLAGGREQFF. CDR3 coding DNA: TGTGCCAGCAGCTTGGCCCCGCTAGCGGGAGGACGTGAGCAGTTCTTC.